This paragraph covers one T cell receptor (beta chain) sequence. Its antigen is currently unknown. The sample originates from a study of memory B cells and T cells in multiple sclerosis. Notes on the study in general: Normalization was needed because clone-set size differences affected shared clonotype counts.

CFSE-dim autoproliferating and CFSE-high non-proliferating T cells from unstimulated culture were sequenced separately. Cultures began with approximately 4.5x10^7 CFSE-labeled PBMCs, unstimulated for roughly 7 days, with replicate wells pooled. V lost 4 bases, J lost 5 bases, and 24 bases stayed unmatched. The CDR3 runs to 20 residues. Germline V gene data show CDR1 as SGDLS and CDR2 as YYNGEE. Some clones are missing from TCRdb's copy, which holds only in-frame ones; the method was immunoSEQ multiplex PCR. The table records 32,000 or so clones, about 82% of them present only once. The sequenced sample was PBMCs from blood kept in culture. The receptor was derived from a human donor with multiple sclerosis. The V and J genes are TRBV9 and TRBJ2-5, with 9 bases lining up with TRBD1. The CDR3 spells CASSSPGQGLGLRRGETQYF. CDR3 DNA: TGTGCCAGCAGCTCACCGGGACAGGGATTGGGACTCCGTAGGGGGGAGACCCAGTACTTC. The whole variable domain, filled in from reference TRBV9 and TRBJ2-5, reads DSGVTQTPKHLITATGQRVTLRCSPRSGDLSVYWYQQSLDQGLQFLIQYYNGEERAKGNILERFSAQQFPDLHSELNLSSLELGDSALYFCASSSPGQGLGLRRGETQYFGPGTRLLVL.